This TCR beta chain was sequenced for a study of blood T cell repertoires in COVID-19. In the authors' methods: Estimation of nucleated cell counts relied on the amplification of reference gene primers. Here immunoSEQ multiplex PCR was the method, and the copy in TCRdb shows in-frame clones only, minus some. V and J calls plus clone size are reproduced from that table; the DNA served to infer D and trimming. The sample carries some 330,000 clones, 70% to 90% recorded once. V was shortened by 0 bases and J by 2 bases, with 8 bases between the two germline ends. Per germline, CDR1 KGHSH and CDR2 LQKENI. The CDR3 contains 16 residues.

This sequence joins TRBV18 and TRBJ2-6; no clear D. The origin of this receptor is a woman in her forties or fifties with active or convalescent COVID-19. Sequenced sample: peripheral blood. CDR3 sequence (DNA): TGTGCCAGCTCACCACCGAGATCCGCTGGGGCCAACGTCCTGACTTTC. Translating gives CASSPPRSAGANVLTF.